This T cell receptor (beta chain) originates from a study of siplizumab effects on memory and regulatory T cells. Using immunoSEQ multiplex PCR, the repertoire was profiled, and TCRdb retains in-frame clones only, with some absent. This table holds about 72,000 clones, about 90% found once. This CDR3 spans 14 amino acids. The germline V and J ends were trimmed by 0 bases and 2 bases, with 7 bases remaining between them. The germline CDR1 and CDR2 sequences are MNHEY and SVGAGI. V usage is TRBV6-5 and J usage is TRBJ1-1; D call uncertain. The sample taken for sequencing was CD8+ T cells sorted from blood. This TCR was recovered from a human donor in good health. This chain's CDR3 is CASSYSWANTEAFF. CDR3 bases: TGTGCCAGCAGTTACTCGTGGGCAAACACTGAAGCTTTCTTT.